This T cell receptor (beta chain) was profiled in a study of blood T cell repertoires in COVID-19. Using immunoSEQ multiplex PCR, the repertoire was profiled, and TCRdb retains in-frame clones only, with some absent. The sample shows about 100,000 clones, more than 70% of them seen only once. Germline-derived CDR1 and CDR2 are MNHEY and SVGAGI. The CDR3 is made up of 13 amino acids. The V and J ends lost 6 bases and 5 bases respectively, with 13 bases between them. Sequencing used peripheral blood. This sequence was found in a human donor in a cohort sampled during active COVID-19. The chain joins TRBV6-5 to TRBJ1-1; D might be TRBD1 (6 bases). DNA of the CDR3: TGTGCCAGCAGAGGGGACACCACTACTGAAGCTTTCTTT. It codes for CASRGDTTTEAFF.